A single sample is the source of the 2 T cell receptor beta chains below, sequenced in a study of cytomegalovirus exposure and HLA in healthy donors. The PCR made use of 60 Vbeta and 13 Jbeta primers. Produced via immunoSEQ multiplex PCR; TCRdb's table is partial and in-frame only. The sample includes approximately 93,000 clones, about four fifths seen only once; the top ten take approximately 3.6%. The sequenced material came from PBMCs. Receptor source: a woman aged 40 to 55 in good health and CMV-seronegative.

This chain's CDR3 is CASSPNNRDINLNTEAFF. The CDR3 nucleotides are TGTGCCAGCAGCCCAAACAACCGGGACATCAATTTGAACACTGAAGCTTTCTTT. The genes are TRBV7-8 and TRBJ1-1; TRBD1 might be the D (6 bases). Trimming left V 5 bases short and J 0 bases short, with 22 bases between. Germline-derived CDR1 and CDR2 are SGHVS and FQNEAQ. This CDR3 region has 18 residues.

To note about this clone: Relative to the germline gene, one junction end is altered; a read error may explain this. J is TRBJ1-6 and V is TRBV6-5, with 7 bases aligning to TRBD1. This CDR3 has 14 amino acids. Germline CDR1 and CDR2: MNHEY and SVGAGI. The CDR3 region is CASTPTGNNSPLNF. For the CDR3, the DNA is TGTGCCAGCACCCCGACAGGGAACAATTCACCCCTCAACTTT.